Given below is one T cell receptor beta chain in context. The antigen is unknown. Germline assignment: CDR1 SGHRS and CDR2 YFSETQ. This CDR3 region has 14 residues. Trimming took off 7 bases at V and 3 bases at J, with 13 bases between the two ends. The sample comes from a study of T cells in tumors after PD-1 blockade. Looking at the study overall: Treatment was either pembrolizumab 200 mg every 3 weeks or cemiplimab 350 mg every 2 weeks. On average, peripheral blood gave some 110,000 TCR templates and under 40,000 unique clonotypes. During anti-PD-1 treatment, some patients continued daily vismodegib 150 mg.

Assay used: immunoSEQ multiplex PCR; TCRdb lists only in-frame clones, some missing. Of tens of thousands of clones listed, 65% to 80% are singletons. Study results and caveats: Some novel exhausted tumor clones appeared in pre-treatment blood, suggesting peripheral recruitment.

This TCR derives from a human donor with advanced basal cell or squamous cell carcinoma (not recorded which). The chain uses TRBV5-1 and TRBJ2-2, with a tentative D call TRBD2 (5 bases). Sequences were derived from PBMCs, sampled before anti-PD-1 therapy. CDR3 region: CASAAAGHTGELFF. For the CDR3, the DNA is TGCGCCAGCGCCGCCGCGGGTCACACCGGGGAGCTGTTTTTT.